This note documents a single T cell receptor (beta chain) sequence. What it binds is not known. This entry belongs to a study of cytomegalovirus exposure and HLA in healthy donors. Looking at the study overall: Falling in the Caucasian-associated ancestry cluster were 81% of 398 genotyped donors.

From germline, CDR1 is SGHTA and CDR2 FQGNSA. The V and J ends lost 0 bases and 2 bases respectively, with 7 bases between them. The CDR3 loop spans 14 amino acids. PCR employed 60 Vbeta and 13 Jbeta primers. Repertoires were generated with immunoSEQ multiplex PCR, while TCRdb's copy carries only in-frame clones and drops some. The table shows over 120,000 clones, with 75% to 80% occurring only once. Findings and limits, study-wide: Most TCR sequences were uncommon, yet certain public TCRs appeared in many donors.

The chain has TRBV7-2 and TRBJ2-5; unclear D gene. This sequence was found in a woman aged 18-29 years in good health and CMV-seropositive. What was sequenced was PBMCs. CDR3 sequence reads: CASSLAGRQETQYF. Here the CDR3 DNA reads TGTGCCAGCAGCTTAGCGGGCAGACAAGAGACCCAGTACTTC.